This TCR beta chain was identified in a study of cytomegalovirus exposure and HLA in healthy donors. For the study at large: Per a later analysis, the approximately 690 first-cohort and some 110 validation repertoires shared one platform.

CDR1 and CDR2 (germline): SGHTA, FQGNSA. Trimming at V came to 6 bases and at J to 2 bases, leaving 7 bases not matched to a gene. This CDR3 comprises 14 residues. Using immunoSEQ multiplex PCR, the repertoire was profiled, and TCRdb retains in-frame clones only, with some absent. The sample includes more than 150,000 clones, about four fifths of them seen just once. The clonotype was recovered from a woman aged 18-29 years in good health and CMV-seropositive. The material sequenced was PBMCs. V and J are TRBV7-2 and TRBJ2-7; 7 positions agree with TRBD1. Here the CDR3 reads CASRSSGQTYEQYF. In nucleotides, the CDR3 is TGTGCCAGCAGGTCCTCGGGACAGACCTACGAGCAGTACTTC.